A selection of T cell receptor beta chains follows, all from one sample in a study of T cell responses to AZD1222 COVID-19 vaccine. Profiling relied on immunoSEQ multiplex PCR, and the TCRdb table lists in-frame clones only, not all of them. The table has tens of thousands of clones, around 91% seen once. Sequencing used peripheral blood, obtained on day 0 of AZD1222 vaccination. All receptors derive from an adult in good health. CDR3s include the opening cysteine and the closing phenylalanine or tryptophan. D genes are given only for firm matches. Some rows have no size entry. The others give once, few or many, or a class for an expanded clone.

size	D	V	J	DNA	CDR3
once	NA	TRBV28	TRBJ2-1	TGTGCCAGCAGTCAACCGACACATAACAATGAGCAGTTCTTC	CASSQPTHNNEQFF
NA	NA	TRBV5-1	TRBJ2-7	TGCGCCAGCAGCTTGGGGGCAGGGTCCCCCTACGAGCAGTACTTC	CASSLGAGSPYEQYF
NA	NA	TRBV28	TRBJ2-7	TGTGCCAGCAGTTTGGCTGACGGCCTTCTCGAGCAGTACTTC	CASSLADGLLEQYF
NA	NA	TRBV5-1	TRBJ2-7	TGCGCCAGCAGCTTCCTACAAAGGGACGACGAGCAGTACTTC	CASSFLQRDDEQYF
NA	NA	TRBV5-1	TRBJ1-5	TGCGCCAGCAGCTTGGTGGGGGGAGCTTTCCAGCCCCAGCATTTT	CASSLVGGAFQPQHF
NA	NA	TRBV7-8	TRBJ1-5	TGTGCCAGCAGCCAAGGAGGCAATCAGCCCCAGCATTTT	CASSQGGNQPQHF
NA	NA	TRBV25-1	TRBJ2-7	TGTGCCAGCAGTGAAGGGGGGAGGTACGAGCAGTACTTC	CASSEGGRYEQYF
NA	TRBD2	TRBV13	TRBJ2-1	TGTGCCAGCAGCCTATTTAGCGGGAGAGGTAATGAGCAGTTCTTC	CASSLFSGRGNEQFF
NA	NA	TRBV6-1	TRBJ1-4	TGTGCCAGCAGTGAGGGAGAGGATGAAAAACTGTTTTTT	CASSEGEDEKLFF
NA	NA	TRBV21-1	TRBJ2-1	TGTGCCGACCCAGGGATTTGGAATGAGCAGTTCTTC	CADPGIWNEQFF
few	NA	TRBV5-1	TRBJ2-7	TGCGCCAGCAGCTTGGCCGGGGTGGGGGAGCAGTACTTC	CASSLAGVGEQYF
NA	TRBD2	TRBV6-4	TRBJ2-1	TGTGCCAGCAGTGACTCGACTAGCGGGTACAATGAGCAGTTCTTC	CASSDSTSGYNEQFF
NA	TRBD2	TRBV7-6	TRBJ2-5	TGTGCCAGCAGCTTGGGGGGGGTGGAGACCCAGTACTTC	CASSLGGVETQYF
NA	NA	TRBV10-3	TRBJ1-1	TGTGCCGTCAGGAGAGAAGGGGGGTCCACTGAAGCTTTCTTT	CAVRREGGSTEAFF
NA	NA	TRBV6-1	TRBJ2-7	TGTGCCAGCAGTGATGGAGGGCACGCCATCCGCGAGCAGTACTTC	CASSDGGHAIREQYF
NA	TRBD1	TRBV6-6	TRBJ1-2	TGTGCCAGCAGCCCGGACAGGTGGAATGGCTACACCTTC	CASSPDRWNGYTF
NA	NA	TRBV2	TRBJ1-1	TGTGCCAGCAGTGAACAGGGCAACACTGAAGCTTTCTTT	CASSEQGNTEAFF
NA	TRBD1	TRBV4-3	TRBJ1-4	TGCGCCAGCAGCCAAGACGGACGACAGGGCGAAAAACTGTTTTTT	CASSQDGRQGEKLFF
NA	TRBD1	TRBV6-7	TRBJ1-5	TGTGCCAGCGCGGGACAGGGGAATCAGCCCCAGCATTTT	CASAGQGNQPQHF
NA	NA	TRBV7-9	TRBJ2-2	TGTGCCAGCAGCCCCCCGGGGTTGGGGGGCATCGCCGGGGAGCTGTTTTTT	CASSPPGLGGIAGELFF
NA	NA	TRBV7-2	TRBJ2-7	TGTGCCAGCAGCTTTTTAGCGGACGAGCAGTACTTC	CASSFLADEQYF
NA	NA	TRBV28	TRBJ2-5	TGTGCCAGCAGTTTTGCAGGGGCACGGGAGACCCAGTACTTC	CASSFAGARETQYF
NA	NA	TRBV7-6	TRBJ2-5	TGTGCCAGCAGCCCTTCCGGGGCAGTTCAACAAGAGACCCAGTACTTC	CASSPSGAVQQETQYF
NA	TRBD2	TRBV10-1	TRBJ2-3	TGCGCCAGCAGTAGACTAGCGGGAGAAGATACGCAGTATTTT	CASSRLAGEDTQYF
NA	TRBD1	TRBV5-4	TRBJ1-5	TGTGCCAGCAGCTTGGGGGGAGACAGGGCTGGGCAGCCCCAGCATTTT	CASSLGGDRAGQPQHF
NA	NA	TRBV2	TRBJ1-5	TGTGCCAGCAGTAGCGGGAGGAGCGGTCAGCCCCAGCATTTT	CASSSGRSGQPQHF
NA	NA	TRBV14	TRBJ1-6	TGTGCCAGCAGCCACGGACAATTACCTAATTCACCCCTCCACTTT	CASSHGQLPNSPLHF
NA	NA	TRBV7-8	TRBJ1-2	TGTGCCAGCAGCTTAGCTTCCAACTATGGCTACACCTTC	CASSLASNYGYTF
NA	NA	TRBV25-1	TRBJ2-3	TGTGCCAGCAGTGACCGTACCGGGACCCGCATCGATACGCAGTATTTT	CASSDRTGTRIDTQYF
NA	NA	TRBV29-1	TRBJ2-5	TGCAGCGTTGAATTTAGCCGTGGGGAGACCCAGTACTTC	CSVEFSRGETQYF
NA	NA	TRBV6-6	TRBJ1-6	TGTGCCAGCAGAGATGTCTATAATTCACCCCTCCACTTT	CASRDVYNSPLHF
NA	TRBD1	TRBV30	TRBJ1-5	TGTGCCTGGAGTTCACAGGGGACTCAGCCCCAGCATTTT	CAWSSQGTQPQHF